Sequencing of this TCR beta chain was carried out in a study of cytomegalovirus exposure and HLA in healthy donors. Broader study findings: The study flagged some 170 TCR beta chains as cytomegalovirus-associated.

A multiplex PCR was run with 60 Vbeta primers and 13 Jbeta primers. TCRdb keeps only in-frame clones here, not all; method: immunoSEQ multiplex PCR. The sample carries around 150,000 clones, over 65% recorded once. For this clone: Its antigen is undetermined.

Per the germline V gene, CDR1 is MNHEY and CDR2 is SMNVEV (reference sequence). V was pared by 6 bases and J by 0 bases, with 6 bases between. CDR3 length equals 13 residues. The gene calls are TRBV27 and TRBJ1-5; D remains unclear. The receptor's source is a female donor in good health and CMV-seropositive. The specimen sequenced was PBMCs. DNA for the CDR3: TGTGCCAGCAGCTCGTATAGCAATCAGCCCCAGCATTTT. This codes for CASSSYSNQPQHF.